This record concerns one T cell receptor beta chain sequence. In this CDR3 the conserved last residue, phenylalanine or tryptophan, is missing, so a read error is likely. The J segment lost 2 bases and the V segment lost 0 bases, leaving 2 bases of the junction unmatched. CDR1 is SGHRS, CDR2 YFSETQ, per germline. The CDR3 consists of 15 residues. This specimen comes from a study of T cells in Graves' hyperthyroidism and ophthalmopathy. Researchers took RNA transcripts and amplified the TCR beta CDR3 regions from them. Using the HTBI primer set, a first-round RT-PCR was run on the TCR CDR3. TCRdb fed the multiplex PCR reads into MiXCR, producing one record per CDR3 protein. The sample lists more than 350,000 distinct CDR3 sequences; 15% were seen once.

The chain carries TRBV5-1 and TRBJ1-5; 7 bases line up with TRBD1. Material for sequencing was blood. The receptor was isolated from a woman younger than 45 with Graves' hyperthyroidism. In DNA, the CDR3 is TGCGCCAGCAGCTTGGAGGGGGCTGGCAATCAGCCCCAGCATTGT. Its protein product is CASSLEGAGNQPQHC.